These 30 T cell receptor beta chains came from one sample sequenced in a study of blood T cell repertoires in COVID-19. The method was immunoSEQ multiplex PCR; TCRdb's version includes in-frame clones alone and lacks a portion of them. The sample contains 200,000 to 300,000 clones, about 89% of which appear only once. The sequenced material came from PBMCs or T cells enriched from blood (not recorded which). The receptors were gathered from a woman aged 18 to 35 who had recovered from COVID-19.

The CDR3 loop reads CASSGHRLHSTSGANVLTF. In DNA form, the CDR3 reads TGTGCCAGCAGCGGACACCGACTTCACTCTACCTCTGGGGCCAACGTCCTGACTTTC. The chain is built from TRBV28 and TRBJ2-6, with D possibly matching TRBD1 (5 bases). This CDR3 contains 19 residues. The germline V gene has CDR1 MDHEN and CDR2 SYDVKM. Trimming took 6 bases from V and 0 from J, leaving 21 bases between them.

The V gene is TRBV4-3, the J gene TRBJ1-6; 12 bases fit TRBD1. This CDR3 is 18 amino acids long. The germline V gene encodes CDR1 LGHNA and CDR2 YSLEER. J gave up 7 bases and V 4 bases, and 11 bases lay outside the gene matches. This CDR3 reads CASSPAGTGGIKNSPLHF. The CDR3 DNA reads TGCGCCAGCAGCCCTGCCGGGACAGGGGGCATCAAGAATTCACCCCTCCACTTT.

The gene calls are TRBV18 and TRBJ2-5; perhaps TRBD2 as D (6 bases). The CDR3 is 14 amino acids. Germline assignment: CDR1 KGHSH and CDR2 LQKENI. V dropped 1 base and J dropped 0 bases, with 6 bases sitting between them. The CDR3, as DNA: TGTGCCAGCTCACCACTAGCGGACCAAGAGACCCAGTACTTC. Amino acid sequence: CASSPLADQETQYF. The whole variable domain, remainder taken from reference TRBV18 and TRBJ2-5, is NAGVMQNPRHLVRRRGQEARLRCSPMKGHSHVYWYRQLPEEGLKFMVYLQKENIIDESGMPKERFSAEFPKEGPSILRIQQVVRGDSAAYFCASSPLADQETQYFGPGTRLLVL.

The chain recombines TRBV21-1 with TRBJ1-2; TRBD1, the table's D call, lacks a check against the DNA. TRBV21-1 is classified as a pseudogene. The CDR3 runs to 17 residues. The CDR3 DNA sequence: TGTGCCAGCAGCAGTGATCGACGGGCGGGACAGGGAAATGGCTACACCTTC. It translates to CASSSDRRAGQGNGYTF.

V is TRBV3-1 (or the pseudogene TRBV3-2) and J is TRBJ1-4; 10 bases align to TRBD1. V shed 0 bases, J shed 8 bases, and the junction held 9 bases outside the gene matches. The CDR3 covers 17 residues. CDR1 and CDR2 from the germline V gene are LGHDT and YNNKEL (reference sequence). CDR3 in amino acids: CASSQDVLTGGREKLFF. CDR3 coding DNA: TGTGCCAGCAGCCAAGATGTATTGACAGGGGGCAGAGAAAAACTGTTTTTT.

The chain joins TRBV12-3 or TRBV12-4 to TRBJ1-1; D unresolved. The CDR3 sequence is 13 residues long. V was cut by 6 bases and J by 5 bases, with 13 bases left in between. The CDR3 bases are TGTGCCAGCAGCCCCGACACCCAGACTGAAGCTTTCTTT. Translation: CASSPDTQTEAFF.

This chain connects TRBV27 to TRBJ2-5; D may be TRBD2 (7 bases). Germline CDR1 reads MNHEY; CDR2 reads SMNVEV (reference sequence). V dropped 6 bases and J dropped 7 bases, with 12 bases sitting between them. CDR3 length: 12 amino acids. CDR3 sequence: CASSNREGTQYF. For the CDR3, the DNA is TGTGCCAGCAGCAACAGGGAGGGGACCCAGTACTTC.

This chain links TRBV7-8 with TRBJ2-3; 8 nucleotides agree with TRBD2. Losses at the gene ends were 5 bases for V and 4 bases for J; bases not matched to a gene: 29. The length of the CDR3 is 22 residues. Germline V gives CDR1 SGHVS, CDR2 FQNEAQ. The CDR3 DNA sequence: TGTGCCAGCAGCACTCCACGGGGAACTAGCGGAAGAGGTCCTATAGGGGCAGATACGCAGTATTTT. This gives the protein CASSTPRGTSGRGPIGADTQYF. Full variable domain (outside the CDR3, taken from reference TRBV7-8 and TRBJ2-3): GAGVSQSPRYKVAKRGQDVALRCDPISGHVSLFWYQQALGQGPEFLTYFQNEAQLDKSGLPSDRFFAERPEGSVSTLKIQRTQQEDSAVYLCASSTPRGTSGRGPIGADTQYFGPGTRLTVL.

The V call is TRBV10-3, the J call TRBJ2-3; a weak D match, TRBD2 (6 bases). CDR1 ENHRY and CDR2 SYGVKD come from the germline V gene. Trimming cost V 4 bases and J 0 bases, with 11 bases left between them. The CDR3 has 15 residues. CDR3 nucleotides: TGTGCCATCAGTGGGGCGGGGACTAGCACAGATACGCAGTATTTT. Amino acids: CAISGAGTSTDTQYF.

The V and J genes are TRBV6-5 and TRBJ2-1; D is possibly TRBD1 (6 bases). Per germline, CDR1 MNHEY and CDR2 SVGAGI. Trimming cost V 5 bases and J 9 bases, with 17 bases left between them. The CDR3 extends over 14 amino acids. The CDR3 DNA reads TGTGCCAGCAGTCCAACCGGGACATTTCTTGAGCAGTTCTTC. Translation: CASSPTGTFLEQFF.

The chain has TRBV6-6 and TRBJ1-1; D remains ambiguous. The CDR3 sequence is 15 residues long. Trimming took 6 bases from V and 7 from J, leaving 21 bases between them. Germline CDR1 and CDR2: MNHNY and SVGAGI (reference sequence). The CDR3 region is CASRPSPDRPGEAFF. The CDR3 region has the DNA TGTGCCAGCAGACCTAGTCCCGACCGCCCCGGTGAAGCTTTCTTT.

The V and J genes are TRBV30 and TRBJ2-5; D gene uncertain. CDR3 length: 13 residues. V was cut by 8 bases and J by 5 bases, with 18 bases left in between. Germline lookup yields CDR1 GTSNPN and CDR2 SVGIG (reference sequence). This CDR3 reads CASRGPVTETQYF. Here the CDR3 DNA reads TGTGCCAGTCGAGGTCCGGTTACTGAGACCCAGTACTTC.

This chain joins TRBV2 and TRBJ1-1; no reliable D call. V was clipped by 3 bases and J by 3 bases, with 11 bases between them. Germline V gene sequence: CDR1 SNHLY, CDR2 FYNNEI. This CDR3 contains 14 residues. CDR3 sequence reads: CASSDLSYHTEAFF. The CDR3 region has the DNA TGTGCCAGCAGTGACTTAAGCTACCACACTGAAGCTTTCTTT.

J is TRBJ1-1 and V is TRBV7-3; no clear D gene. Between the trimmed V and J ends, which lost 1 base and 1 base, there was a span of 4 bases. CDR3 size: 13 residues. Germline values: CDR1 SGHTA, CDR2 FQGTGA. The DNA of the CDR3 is TGTGCCAGCAGCTTAAACGGGAACACTGAAGCTTTCTTT. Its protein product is CASSLNGNTEAFF.

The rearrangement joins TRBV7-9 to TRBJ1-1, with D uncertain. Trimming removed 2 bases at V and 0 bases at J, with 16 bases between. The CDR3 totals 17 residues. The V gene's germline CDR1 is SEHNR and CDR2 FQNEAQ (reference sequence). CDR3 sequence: CASSLYRLRGMNTEAFF. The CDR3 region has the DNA TGTGCCAGCAGCTTATACCGACTGAGAGGGATGAACACTGAAGCTTTCTTT.

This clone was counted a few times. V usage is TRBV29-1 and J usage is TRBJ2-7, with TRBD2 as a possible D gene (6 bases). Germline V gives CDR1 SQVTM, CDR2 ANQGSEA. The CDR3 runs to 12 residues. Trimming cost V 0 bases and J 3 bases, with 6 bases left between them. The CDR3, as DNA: TGCAGCGTTGAAGAAGCGGGCTACGAGCAGTACTTC. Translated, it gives CSVEEAGYEQYF.

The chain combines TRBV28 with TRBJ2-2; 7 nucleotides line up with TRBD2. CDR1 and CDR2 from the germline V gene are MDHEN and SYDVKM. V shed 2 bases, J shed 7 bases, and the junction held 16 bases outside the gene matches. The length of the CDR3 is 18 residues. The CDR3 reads CASSLGSRGGGRGGELFF. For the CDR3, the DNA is TGTGCCAGCAGTTTAGGATCTAGGGGCGGCGGGAGAGGCGGGGAGCTGTTTTTT.

CDR3 protein: CASSLLAGSYNEQFF. DNA for the CDR3: TGTGCCAGCAGTTTATTAGCGGGATCCTACAATGAGCAGTTCTTC. The rearrangement joins TRBV28 to TRBJ2-1, with 8 bases identical to TRBD2. The germline V gene has CDR1 MDHEN and CDR2 SYDVKM. The CDR3 has 15 amino acids. The V gene end was trimmed by 1 base and the J gene end by 1 base; junction bases not matched to a gene: 0.

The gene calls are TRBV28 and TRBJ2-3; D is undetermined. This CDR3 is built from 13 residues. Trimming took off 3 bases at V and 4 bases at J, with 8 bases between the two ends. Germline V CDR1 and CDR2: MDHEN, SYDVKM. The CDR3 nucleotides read TGTGCCAGCAGTTTGTCCGGTCCAGATACGCAGTATTTT. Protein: CASSLSGPDTQYF.

The CDR3 sequence: CASSVALSTNEKLFF. CDR3 in DNA: TGTGCCAGCAGCGTAGCTTTGTCAACTAATGAAAAACTGTTTTTT. This chain uses TRBV9 with TRBJ1-4; D gene unclear. The V and J ends lost 0 bases and 0 bases respectively, with 6 bases between them. Germline lookup yields CDR1 SGDLS and CDR2 YYNGEE. The CDR3 totals 15 residues.

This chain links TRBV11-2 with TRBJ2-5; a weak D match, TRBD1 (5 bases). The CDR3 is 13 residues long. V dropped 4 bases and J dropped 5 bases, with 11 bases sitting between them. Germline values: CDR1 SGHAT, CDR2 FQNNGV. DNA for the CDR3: TGTGCCAGCAGCTCGCGACAGATCGAGACCCAGTACTTC. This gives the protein CASSSRQIETQYF.

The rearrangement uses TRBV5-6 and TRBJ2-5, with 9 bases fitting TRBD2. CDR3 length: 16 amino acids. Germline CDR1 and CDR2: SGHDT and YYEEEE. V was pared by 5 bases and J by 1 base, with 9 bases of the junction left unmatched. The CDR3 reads CASRLTPTSGQETQYF. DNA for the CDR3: TGTGCCAGCAGACTAACCCCGACTAGCGGCCAAGAGACCCAGTACTTC.

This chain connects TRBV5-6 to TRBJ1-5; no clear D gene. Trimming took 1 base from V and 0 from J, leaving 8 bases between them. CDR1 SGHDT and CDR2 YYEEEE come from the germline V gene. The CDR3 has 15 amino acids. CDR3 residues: CASSLYRYSNQPQHF. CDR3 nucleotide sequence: TGTGCCAGCAGCTTGTACCGCTATAGCAATCAGCCCCAGCATTTT.

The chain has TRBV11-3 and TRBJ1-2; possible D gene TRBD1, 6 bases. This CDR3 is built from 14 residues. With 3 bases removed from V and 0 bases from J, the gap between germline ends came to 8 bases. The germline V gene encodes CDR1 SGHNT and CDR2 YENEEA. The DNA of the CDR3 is TGTGCCAGCAGCTTCGGGACAACTAACTATGGCTACACCTTC. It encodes CASSFGTTNYGYTF.

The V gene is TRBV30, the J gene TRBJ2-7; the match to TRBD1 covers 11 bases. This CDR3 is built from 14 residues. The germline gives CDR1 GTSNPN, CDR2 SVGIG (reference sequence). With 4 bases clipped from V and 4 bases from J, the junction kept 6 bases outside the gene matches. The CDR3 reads CAWKRDRGFYEQYF. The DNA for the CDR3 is TGTGCCTGGAAAAGGGACAGGGGGTTTTACGAGCAGTACTTC. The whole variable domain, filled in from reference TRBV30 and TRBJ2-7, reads SQTIHQWPATLVQPVGSPLSLECTVEGTSNPNLYWYRQAAGRGLQLLFYSVGIGQISSEVPQNLSASRPQDRQFILSSKKLLLSDSGFYLCAWKRDRGFYEQYFGPGTRLTVT.

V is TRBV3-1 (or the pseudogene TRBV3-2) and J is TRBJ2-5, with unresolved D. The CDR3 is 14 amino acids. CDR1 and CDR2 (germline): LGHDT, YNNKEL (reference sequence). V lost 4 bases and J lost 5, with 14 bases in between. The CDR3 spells CASSLNGVLETQYF. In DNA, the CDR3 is TGTGCCAGCAGCCTTAACGGAGTTTTGGAGACCCAGTACTTC.

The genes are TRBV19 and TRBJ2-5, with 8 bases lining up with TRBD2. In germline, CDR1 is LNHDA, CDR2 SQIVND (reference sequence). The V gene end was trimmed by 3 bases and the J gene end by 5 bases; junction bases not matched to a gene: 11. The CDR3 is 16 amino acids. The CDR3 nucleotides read TGTGCCAGTAGTATGGGAGGAGCGGGGGAGTGGGAGACCCAGTACTTC. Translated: CASSMGGAGEWETQYF.

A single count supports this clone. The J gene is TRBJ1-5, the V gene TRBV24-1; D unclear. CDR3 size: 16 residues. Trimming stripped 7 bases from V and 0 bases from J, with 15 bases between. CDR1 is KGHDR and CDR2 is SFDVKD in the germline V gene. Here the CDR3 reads CATSSAEVNSNQPQHF. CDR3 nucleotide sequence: TGTGCCACCAGCTCGGCAGAGGTTAATAGCAATCAGCCCCAGCATTTT.

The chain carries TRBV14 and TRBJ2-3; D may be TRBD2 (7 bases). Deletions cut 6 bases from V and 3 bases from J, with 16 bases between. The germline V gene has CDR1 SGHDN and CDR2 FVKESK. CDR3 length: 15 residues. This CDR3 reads CASSAGARGTDTQYF. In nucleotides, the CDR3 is TGTGCCAGCAGTGCGGGGGCGCGGGGAACAGATACGCAGTATTTT.

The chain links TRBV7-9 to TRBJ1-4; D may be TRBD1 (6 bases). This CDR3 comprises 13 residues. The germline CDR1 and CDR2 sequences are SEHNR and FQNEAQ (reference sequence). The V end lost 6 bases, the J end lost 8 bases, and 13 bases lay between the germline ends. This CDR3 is CASSNREREKLFF. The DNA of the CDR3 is TGTGCCAGCAGTAACAGGGAAAGGGAAAAACTGTTTTTT.